The T cell receptor (beta chain) described here comes from a study of Graves' ophthalmopathy and Graves' hyperthyroidism. The CDR3 is 14 residues long. Germline values: CDR1 ENHRY, CDR2 SYGVKD. V lost 2 bases and J lost 5; bases outside the gene matches: 5. RNA transcripts were the source from which TCR beta CDR3 regions were amplified. In the first round, RT-PCR was carried out with HTBI primers, and a multiplex PCR formed the second round. TCRdb analysed the multiplex PCR reads with MiXCR anew, one entry per CDR3 protein. The data show some 350,000 distinct CDR3 sequences, 17% seen once. This clonotype occurred many times.

The material sequenced was peripheral blood. The genes are TRBV10-3 and TRBJ1-1; 7 bases are shared with TRBD1. This clonotype was sampled from an adult woman with stable Graves' hyperthyroidism. Written as DNA, the CDR3 is TGTGCCATCAGTGAGAGGGGGCGGGGGACTGAAGCTTTCTTT. Amino acid sequence: CAISERGRGTEAFF.